This paragraph reports one TCR beta chain. Its antigen has not been determined. No per-base quality is available; no much larger clone lies one base away. The sample contains more than one DNA sequence encoding this CDR3. The record originates from a study of cytomegalovirus exposure and HLA in healthy donors (dated by TCRdb to 2015 to 2018). Context from the whole study: An earlier analysis of roughly 500 of the donors reported 276 Gb of sequence data and some 110 million unique TCR beta sequences obtained from about 170 million T cells. An early release covering over 500 HLA-typed donors comprised roughly 300 gigabases of sequencing data and approximately 80 million unique TCR sequences. Of the 398 genotyped donors, 80% to 90% were placed in the genetic ancestry cluster associated with self-reported Caucasian donors. The study was designed to test whether signatures of past pathogen exposure could be identified by cataloging public T cell receptors. The study profiled the T cell repertoires of 550 to 700 subjects by immunosequencing and related them to cytomegalovirus serostatus. Besides the first cohort of 500 to 700 subjects, a separate validation cohort made up of 95 to 150 different subjects was used. The study combined high-throughput TCR immunosequencing, statistical association of individual TCRs with disease status, and machine learning to predict cytomegalovirus infection status. To study patterns of TCR occurrence, a later analysis re-analyzed previously published TCR beta repertoires from 666 donors and added high-resolution HLA genotyping. Rather than drawing on any new phenotypic data, the later analysis identified candidate immune exposures from TCR beta sequences and the way those sequences occurred across donors. An earlier analysis of some 500 of the donors applied high-throughput TCR beta sequencing to assess whether each TCR beta V gene segment acted as functional or pseudogenic. Alongside the repertoire data, information on donor age, sex, ethnicity and CMV serostatus was compiled. In a later genetic analysis, genome-wide SNP genotypes for about 55% of the roughly 670 donors were used, and that subset was treated as a discovery cohort. Every repertoire in the discovery cohort had been generated on one and the same sequencing platform. HLA typing covered class I and class II loci at four-digit resolution. The number of typed donors differed by locus: about 620-640 for A, B, C, DRB1 and DQB1; 500 to 550 for DQA1; 606 for DPA1; and around 450 for DPB1. Because of strong linkage in the cohort, five DR-DQ haplotypes were treated as single units for association and clustering. Among some 410 genotyped donors of the cohort, an average of about 240,000 unique TCR beta nucleotide sequences were sequenced per donor, 15% to 20% of them non-productive. Overall results and qualifications from the work: For the cohort, immune exposure information was limited to CMV serostatus. Some 15 rarely observed V segments, including chromosome 9 orphons, were excluded from the earlier analysis of about 610 of the donors because counts were too low. In a later analysis, HLA-associated TCR beta chains showed more clonal expansion and lower generation probabilities than non-associated chains that were equally common. According to a later genetic analysis, donors in an Asian-associated ancestry cluster had fewer N-insertions in productive TCRs than the approximately 690-donor mean. In vitro tests confirmed that three of the cytomegalovirus-associated TCR beta chains recognize cytomegalovirus antigens. Because the 87-base-pair reads could not distinguish some IMGT-functional V segments, including TRBV6-2 and TRBV6-3, those segments were excluded. Several of the top co-occurrence clusters appeared to be linked to parvovirus B19, influenza, CMV and Epstein-Barr virus, according to a later analysis. Linkage disequilibrium might explain the correlated functional status among segregating V segments, but an unknown experimental factor could not be ruled out. Strong co-occurrence of HLA alleles, especially DR and DQ, made assigning TCR associations to individual alleles difficult. While some public TCRs were present in many individuals, most TCR sequences turned up only very rarely across donors. Only TCR beta chains were sequenced in this cohort, and the absence of alpha or paired-chain data limited detectable features. V-gene and J-gene trimming of TCR beta chains was associated with a missense DCLRE1C variant in a later genetic analysis, and the association was replicated in an independent cohort. In an earlier analysis of a few hundred of the donors, most TCR beta V segments were observed in productive rearrangements about 87% or about 30% of the time, broadly matching IMGT annotations. At a false discovery rate of 0.05, a later analysis linked around 15,000 TCR beta sequences to specific HLA alleles. A later analysis found that most CMV-associated TCR beta chains appeared HLA-restricted, with HLA associations seemingly driven largely by CMV exposure. A further reported finding was that TCR beta sequences accurately predicted the HLA-A and HLA-B alleles for most subjects in the first cohort. HLA typing was unavailable for some donors at each locus, so association tests used only the typed subset. Sequencing depth was assumed to be roughly uniform across donors in the presence/absence analyses, though that assumption may not hold. A total of about 180 TCR beta chains were listed by the study as associated with cytomegalovirus. A cluster of highly shared sequence variants was judged likely to be a technical artifact of the sequencing pipeline. The authors suggested that the approach could potentially be extended to other disease states and immunological phenotypes. Cytomegalovirus status was reported to be diagnosed by the classifier with high specificity and sensitivity in both the original and validation cohorts. According to a later analysis, TCR association rates differed among HLA loci, with DRB1 alleles showing the most associated TCRs and HLA-C alleles showing the fewest.

Relative to germline, V is missing 4 bases and J is missing 5 bases, with 6 bases of the junction outside any gene match. Measured from the cysteine to the phenylalanine, the CDR3 is 14 residues long. Of all the DNA, just the CDR3 is kept, 42 bases in frame from base 1. The CDR1 and CDR2 encoded by the germline V gene are MGHRA and YSYEKL. Libraries were built with the immunoSEQ multiplex PCR assay. A mixture of 60 forward primers for TCR Vbeta segments and 13 reverse primers for TCR Jbeta segments was used in the multiplex PCR. Amplification of the CDR3 region of rearranged TCR beta genes was performed with a multiplex PCR assay on genomic DNA. The amplified TCR beta libraries were sequenced on the Illumina HiSeq System as 87-base-pair reads. Per the source publication's procedure: In a later analysis, tens of millions of unique TCR beta chains were counted across the 690 or so repertoires, and approximately 9.9 million of these chains were shared by at least two donors. A nearest-neighbor algorithm error-corrected the raw reads and collapsed the reads into unique sequences, merging closely related sequences to remove PCR and sequencing errors. To assign V, D and J gene segments, CDR3 sequences were aligned to IMGT reference sequences. For a sequence to be retained, a match of at least six nucleotides to both a V gene segment and a J gene segment was required. A rearrangement was called productive if the CDR3 had no stop codons and remained in frame with V and J, and every other rearrangement was called non-productive. CDR3 was defined by IMGT convention, running from the second conserved V-encoded cysteine to the conserved J-encoded phenylalanine. In an earlier analysis of more than 550 of the donors, sequences lacking an unambiguous match to a single V gene segment were excluded. An earlier analysis of approximately 590 of the donors called V segments functional above 56.7% productive rearrangements and segregating when the between-donor standard deviation exceeded 5%. A statistical classification framework was developed to diagnose cytomegalovirus status using the catalog of TCR beta chain sequences. A later analysis assigned V and J genes by comparing TCR nucleotide sequences with IMGT/GENE-DB human TR gene sequences. A later analysis assigned CDR3 sequences and most-parsimonious VDJ recombination scenarios with the TCRdist pipeline. In a later analysis, every TCR beta chain was defined by the combination of its CDR3 amino acid sequence and its V-gene family, and reads without a unique V-gene family were dropped. As a way to deal with suspected cross-contamination and a sequencing artifact, a later analysis dropped 500 to 700 nucleotide sequences that were highly shared and had low generation probability. For each public chain, a later analysis derived a clonal expansion index from normalized ranks of inferred template counts within each repertoire. In a later analysis, generation probabilities were computed using a VDJ recombination model fitted to out-of-frame rearrangements, and the results were checked against IGoR. In a later analysis, TCR-TCR, TCR-HLA and TCR-CMV co-occurrence was scored with hypergeometric tests, and a repertoire-size bias correction was applied to TCR pairs. In a later analysis, false discovery rates were estimated by permuting HLA or CMV assignments 20 times. In a later analysis, co-occurring TCRs were grouped using DBSCAN, and TCRdist sequence similarity was added for clustering within HLA-allele-positive subsets. Repertoires with fewer than 30,000 or more than 120,000 public chains, plus five repertoires with anomalous nucleotide sharing, were excluded from co-occurrence clustering. The immuneACCESS repertoire file appears here via TCRdb, limited to in-frame rearrangements. These files lack a portion of the clones; in checked studies, under half of the deficit traces to unresolved V genes, and the cause of the others is not known. The V and J calls and clone size come from that table; D and trimming were worked out from the DNA. Present in this sample are about 200,000 clones, 81% of which were seen just once. The top ten clonotypes cover roughly 3.1% of the sample.

The cohort comprised some 700 healthy bone marrow donors. Cohort members were all nominally healthy when sampled, although unrecorded immune exposures were likely present. The donor was CMV seropositive and was included in the group of 250 to 350 seropositive cohort members. Every donor gave a peripheral blood sample, and the peripheral blood mononuclear cells from that sample were used for TCR beta sequencing. The Qiagen DNeasy Blood Extraction Kit was used to extract genomic DNA from the blood cell samples. The receptor chain draws on TRBV4-1 and TRBJ2-7, and 9 junctional nucleotides match TRBD1. This clonotype was obtained from a man in his forties in good health and CMV-seropositive. The sequenced sample consisted of PBMCs. This receptor carries the CDR3 CASSRLRDRDEQYF. The nucleotide sequence reads as follows: TGCGCCAGCAGCCGGCTCCGGGACAGGGACGAGCAGTACTTC.